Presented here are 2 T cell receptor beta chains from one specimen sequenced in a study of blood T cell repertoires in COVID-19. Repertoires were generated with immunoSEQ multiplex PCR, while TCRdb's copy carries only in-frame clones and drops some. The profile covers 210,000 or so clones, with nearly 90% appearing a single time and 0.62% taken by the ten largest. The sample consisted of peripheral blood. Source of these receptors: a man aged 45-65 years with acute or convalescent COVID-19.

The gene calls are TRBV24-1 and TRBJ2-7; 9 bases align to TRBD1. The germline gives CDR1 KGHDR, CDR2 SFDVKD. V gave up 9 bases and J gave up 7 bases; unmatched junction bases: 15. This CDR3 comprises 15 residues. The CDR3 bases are TGTGCCACCCGAGACCGGGACAGGGAACTCCGGGAGCAGTACTTC. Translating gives CATRDRDRELREQYF.

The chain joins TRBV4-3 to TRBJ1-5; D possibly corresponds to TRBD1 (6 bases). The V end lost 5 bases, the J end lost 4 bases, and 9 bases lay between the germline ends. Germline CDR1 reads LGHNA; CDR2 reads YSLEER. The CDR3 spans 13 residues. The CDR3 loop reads CASSSGTNQPQHF. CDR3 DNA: TGCGCCAGCAGCAGCGGGACAAATCAGCCCCAGCATTTT.